These 10 T cell receptor beta chains share one sample of origin, sequenced in a study of vaccination and CD4 T cells after COVID-19. Sequencing of the DNA from cultured CD4+ T cells was carried out with the Oncomine TCR Beta short-read assay. One entry per CDR3 protein results from TCRdb running MiXCR on the PCR reads. This table has nearly 25,000 distinct CDR3 sequences, roughly 60% appearing once. These receptors have no known antigen. Specified treatment: approximately nine-day PBMC culture with coronavirus spike peptide pools or control peptides (ViraFEST assay). The material sequenced was CD4+ T cells from blood, cultured in vitro. The receptors stem from a human donor who had recovered from COVID-19.

This clonotype showed up just a few times. The rearrangement joins TRBV6-5 to TRBJ1-1; weak D call: TRBD1 (6 bases). Germline CDR1 is MNHEY and CDR2 is SVGAGI. V was cut by 4 bases and J by 5 bases, with 11 bases left in between. The CDR3 loop spans 13 amino acids. For the CDR3, the DNA is TGTGCCAGCAGTTTCCTAGGGGGTACTGAAGCTTTCTTT. Its protein product is CASSFLGGTEAFF.

The V and J genes are TRBV10-3 and TRBJ1-5; 10 nucleotides line up with TRBD1. Germline values: CDR1 ENHRY, CDR2 SYGVKD. V shed 6 bases, J shed 2 bases, and the junction held 1 base outside the gene matches. The CDR3 is 14 residues long. CDR3 coding DNA: TGTGCCATCAGGGGGACAGGGGGCAATCAGCCCCAGCATTTT. It translates to CAIRGTGGNQPQHF.

The sample holds a few counts of this clonotype. The CDR3 DNA sequence: TGCAGTGCTAGAGCAGATCAGCCCCAGCATTTT. It translates to CSARADQPQHF. The chain couples TRBV20-1 to TRBJ1-5; no definite D call. Germline-derived CDR1 and CDR2 are DFQATT and SNEGSKA (reference sequence). The V end was cut by 1 base, the J end by 5 bases, with 3 bases between. This CDR3 spans 11 amino acids.

This chain uses TRBV4-1 with TRBJ1-2, with TRBD1 matching over 7 bases. V was pared by 5 bases and J by 0 bases, with 9 bases of the junction left unmatched. Germline V lookup: CDR1 MGHRA, CDR2 YSYEKL. The CDR3 covers 16 residues. In DNA form, the CDR3 reads TGCGCCAGCAGCACTAACAGGGGCTTAGCTAACTATGGCTACACCTTC. This translates into CASSTNRGLANYGYTF.

This clonotype was seen a few times. The chain uses TRBV20-1 and TRBJ2-7, with D hard to call. Germline V gene data show CDR1 as DFQATT and CDR2 as SNEGSKA (reference sequence). V was clipped by 5 bases and J by 4 bases, with 18 bases between them. The CDR3 is 14 residues long. CDR3 sequence (DNA): TGCAGTGCTTCCCTCGCTAGTACGATGTACGAGCAGTACTTC. This codes for CSASLASTMYEQYF.

V and J are TRBV12-3 or TRBV12-4 and TRBJ2-7, with D uncertain. Trimming removed 6 bases from V and 7 bases from J, with 10 bases in between. This CDR3 has 11 amino acids. As DNA, the CDR3 is TGTGCCAGCAGCCAAACAAGGGAGCAGTACTTC. Amino acid sequence: CASSQTREQYF.

The V gene is TRBV30, the J gene TRBJ1-5; D gene uncertain. Trimming took 1 base from V and 3 from J, leaving 10 bases between them. Looked up from germline, CDR1 is GTSNPN and CDR2 is SVGIG (reference sequence). The CDR3 is 14 residues long. The CDR3 bases are TGTGCCTGGAGTGAGAGTACCCCCAATCAGCCCCAGCATTTT. It codes for CAWSESTPNQPQHF.

The CDR3 nucleotides are TGCAGTGCTAGGGCCCAGGTCGCTGAAGCTTTCTTT. Its translation: CSARAQVAEAFF. This chain links TRBV20-1 with TRBJ1-1; D not resolved. This CDR3 region has 12 residues. Trimming pared 3 bases from V and 6 bases from J, leaving 11 bases between. The germline V gene has CDR1 DFQATT and CDR2 SNEGSKA (reference sequence).

The gene calls are TRBV27 and TRBJ2-2, with 8 positions matching TRBD1. Unmatched junction bases numbered 2, after V lost 5 bases and J lost 6 bases. Germline CDR1 MNHEY, CDR2 SMNVEV (reference sequence). There are 13 residues in the CDR3. This CDR3 is CASSDRGPGELFF. The CDR3 coding sequence is TGTGCCAGCAGTGACAGGGGTCCCGGGGAGCTGTTTTTT.

The J gene is TRBJ2-7, the V gene TRBV6-1, with a tentative D call TRBD1 (6 bases). The CDR3 covers 12 residues. Trimming took off 5 bases at V and 9 bases at J, with 14 bases between the two ends. Germline values: CDR1 MNHNS, CDR2 SASEGT. The CDR3 region has the DNA TGTGCCAGCAGTCCTGGTGGGGGCTGGCAGTACTTC. Amino acids: CASSPGGGWQYF.